These 11 T cell receptor beta chains were sequenced from one sample in a study of identical twins. TCRdb fed the 5' RACE reads into MiXCR, producing one record per CDR3 protein. The table has some 1,600,000 distinct CDR3 sequences, 32% seen once. The sequenced material came from cord blood. These TCRs come from a newborn girl in good health.

The chain has TRBV27 and TRBJ2-3; possibly TRBD1 or TRBD2 for D (5 bases each). This CDR3 contains 16 residues. The V gene's germline CDR1 is MNHEY and CDR2 SMNVEV (reference sequence). V dropped 1 base and J dropped 2 bases, with 13 bases sitting between them. DNA for the CDR3: TGTGCCAGCAGTTTATTTTTCGGGGCGGCCACAGATACGCAGTATTTT. As protein: CASSLFFGAATDTQYF.

This sequence joins TRBV7-9 and TRBJ2-1, with TRBD2 identical over 8 bases. V dropped 6 bases and J dropped 7; count of bases not matched to a gene: 2. The CDR3 covers 12 residues. Germline assignment: CDR1 SEHNR and CDR2 FQNEAQ (reference sequence). CDR3 DNA sequence: TGTGCCAGCAGGCGGGGGGTGAATGAGCAGTTCTTC. The encoded protein is CASRRGVNEQFF.

The rearrangement uses TRBV13 and TRBJ2-1; D might be TRBD1 (6 bases). The CDR3 loop spans 16 amino acids. Per germline, CDR1 PRHDT and CDR2 FYEKMQ (reference sequence). V dropped 1 base and J dropped 4 bases, with 14 bases sitting between them. The CDR3 protein is CASSLDRDTLYNEQFF. The DNA for the CDR3 is TGTGCCAGCAGCTTAGATCGGGACACCTTATACAATGAGCAGTTCTTC.

The CDR3 loop is CSVDTPGQGTEAFF. The CDR3 nucleotides are TGCAGCGTTGATACGCCGGGACAGGGAACTGAAGCTTTCTTT. The chain combines TRBV29-1 with TRBJ1-1; TRBD1 agrees at 9 bases. After removal of 3 bases from V and 5 bases from J, the junction contained 7 bases not matched to a gene. The CDR3 contains 14 residues. Germline loops: CDR1 SQVTM, CDR2 ANQGSEA.

J is TRBJ1-4 and V is TRBV28, with a weak D call TRBD1 (5 bases). This CDR3 region has 14 residues. The V gene lost 5 bases and the J gene lost 8 bases, with 15 bases spanning the gap. Germline V lookup: CDR1 MDHEN, CDR2 SYDVKM. In DNA, the CDR3 is TGTGCCAGCAGTCTGGCCCTTCGGGGCGAAAAACTGTTTTTT. This codes for CASSLALRGEKLFF.

CDR3 bases: TGTGCCAGCAGCCCATGGACAGGGATGGGTGCTGAAGCTTTCTTT. The encoded protein is CASSPWTGMGAEAFF. The J gene is TRBJ1-1, the V gene TRBV7-2; TRBD1 matches at 8 bases. Germline CDR1 reads SGHTA; CDR2 reads FQGNSA. With V trimmed by 5 bases and J by 6 bases, 11 bases remained unmatched. This CDR3 contains 15 residues.

This sequence joins TRBV20-1 and TRBJ1-2; weak D call: TRBD1 (6 bases). Per the germline V gene, CDR1 is DFQATT and CDR2 is SNEGSKA (reference sequence). V was pared by 3 bases and J by 3 bases, with 11 bases between. This CDR3 has 13 amino acids. The CDR3 nucleotides read TGCAGTGCTAGGGGGGGGCACTACTATGGCTACACCTTC. This encodes CSARGGHYYGYTF.

This clonotype turned up a few times. The V and J genes are TRBV10-3 and TRBJ2-3; TRBD2 matches 8 bases. The CDR3 is 15 residues long. In germline, CDR1 is ENHRY, CDR2 SYGVKD. V dropped 7 bases and J dropped 3; count of bases not matched to a gene: 9. CDR3 DNA: TGTGCCATCACATACTCGGGGGGGCCAACAGATACGCAGTATTTT. Translated: CAITYSGGPTDTQYF.

The V call is TRBV6-1, the J call TRBJ2-1; TRBD2 matches 11 bases. Losses at the gene ends were 4 bases for V and 1 base for J; bases not matched to a gene: 3. CDR1 and CDR2 (germline): MNHNS, SASEGT. The CDR3 runs to 16 residues. CDR3 in amino acids: CASSGGLAASYNEQFF. Here the CDR3 DNA reads TGTGCCAGCAGTGGGGGACTAGCGGCATCCTACAATGAGCAGTTCTTC.

The V and J genes are TRBV9 and TRBJ2-3, with D hard to call. Deletions cut 0 bases from V and 4 bases from J, with 9 bases between. Germline V gene sequence: CDR1 SGDLS, CDR2 YYNGEE. This CDR3 comprises 14 residues. CDR3 loop: CASSVVGRPDTQYF. The DNA for the CDR3 is TGTGCCAGCAGCGTAGTCGGCAGGCCAGATACGCAGTATTTT.

The J gene is TRBJ2-1, the V gene TRBV9, with 10 bases aligning to TRBD2. Germline V gene sequence: CDR1 SGDLS, CDR2 YYNGEE. With V trimmed by 0 bases and J by 3 bases, 9 bases remained unmatched. This CDR3 is 18 amino acids long. DNA for the CDR3: TGTGCCAGCAGCGTAGGCCCTAGCGGGAGCCCCAGCTACAATGAGCAGTTCTTC. This gives the protein CASSVGPSGSPSYNEQFF.